This T cell receptor (beta chain) was sequenced in a study of OX40 agonist ivuxolimab in advanced cancers. Study overall: Clinicians treated patients with ivuxolimab, an agonistic anti-OX40 (CD134) antibody.

Baseline was the first blood sampling point, followed by cycle 4 day 1 and cycle 7 day 1. Regarding this clone: Its target is not known.

The table came from immunoSEQ multiplex PCR; TCRdb's copy has only in-frame clones and leaves some out. The repertoire has about 65,000 clones, roughly nine tenths of them found once; the top ten carry 1.1%. The V end was cut by 3 bases, the J end by 5 bases, with 10 bases between. CDR1 and CDR2 (germline): LNHDA, SQIVND (reference sequence). The CDR3 totals 13 residues. The study, taken as a whole, reports: Dosing at 0.1 to 3.0 mg/kg was accompanied by clonal expansion of CD4+ and CD8+ blood T cells by week 6.

This specimen consisted of CD4+ or CD8+ T cells sorted from blood, obtained in a trial of the OX40 agonist ivuxolimab. The source is an adult with an advanced solid tumor such as melanoma, head and neck, liver or kidney cancer. The chain couples TRBV19 to TRBJ1-1; D is unresolved. The CDR3 bases are TGTGCCAGTAGTATCTCCCCCGATACTGAAGCTTTCTTT. This encodes CASSISPDTEAFF.